This note documents a single T cell receptor beta chain sequence. The target antigen is unknown. The data are from a study of CD4 T cells in relation to SARS-CoV-2 and coronaviruses. Per the germline V gene, CDR1 is SGHTA and CDR2 is FQGNSA. The CDR3 runs to 15 residues. Unmatched junction bases numbered 2, after V lost 1 base and J lost 2 bases. Unexposed donor CD4+ T cells date from about 2010-2019, before the COVID-19 pandemic. After 10 to 11 days of culture, CD4+ T cells were isolated. The table came from immunoSEQ multiplex PCR; TCRdb's copy has only in-frame clones and leaves some out. Seen here are tens of thousands of clones, about three quarters observed once, and the top ten hold about 12%.

The material sequenced was CD4+ T cells from PBMCs, cultured in vitro. The chain carries TRBV7-2 and TRBJ2-5; the match to TRBD2 covers 9 bases. This TCR was sampled from a human donor in good health. The CDR3 here is CASSLVAGAQETQYF. In DNA form, the CDR3 reads TGTGCCAGCAGCTTAGTAGCGGGGGCTCAAGAGACCCAGTACTTC.